Listed below are T cell receptor beta chains from one sample, sequenced in a study of T cells in Graves' hyperthyroidism and ophthalmopathy. MiXCR, applied by TCRdb to the multiplex PCR reads, yields one record per CDR3 protein. The table lists 480,000 or so distinct CDR3 sequences, over 35% of them singletons. Sequencing was performed on peripheral blood or thyroid tissue (not recorded which). The receptor source for this set is an adult woman with Graves' disease, either hyperthyroidism or ophthalmopathy (not recorded which). Each CDR3 is given without its conserved first and last residue. Each record gives: CDR3 protein, J gene, V gene.

ASSYPRGLEQY	TRBJ2-7	TRBV6-5
ASRGDYGYT	TRBJ1-2	TRBV19
SLGAGGGREQY	TRBJ2-7	TRBV29-1
ASSLLSTGLSF	TRBJ1-1	TRBV15
ASSLGQRNSPLH	TRBJ1-6	TRBV7-9
ASSQRTGGGYGYT	TRBJ1-2	TRBV7-2
ASSLGEGWDGYT	TRBJ1-2	TRBV7-6
ASSSARDNSPLH	TRBJ1-6	TRBV6-6
ASSEAGNQETQY	TRBJ2-5	TRBV6-5
SARGGGPNTGDDGYT	TRBJ1-2	TRBV20-1
SARSGRGEKLF	TRBJ1-4	TRBV20-1
ASSESPGRDYGYT	TRBJ1-2	TRBV10-2
ASTGGGGNSPLH	TRBJ1-6	TRBV2
ATRTENQPQH	TRBJ1-5	TRBV24-1
ASSPPAVPEKLF	TRBJ1-4	TRBV7-2
SVEDGGVAYEQY	TRBJ2-7	TRBV29-1
SVIRGNTEAF	TRBJ1-1	TRBV29-1
AIGLQGGTGELF	TRBJ2-2	TRBV10-3
ASSQVRGGNSPLH	TRBJ1-6	TRBV14
ASSTFPGTGEAYGYT	TRBJ1-2	TRBV25-1
ASCTSGAWSVQY	TRBJ2-7	TRBV6-2/TRBV6-3
AWRPTGTGSYEQY	TRBJ2-7	TRBV30
ASSSGQGLPYGYT	TRBJ1-2	TRBV9
ATGIAGGWETQY	TRBJ2-5	TRBV24-1
ASSSPALGPLH	TRBJ1-6	TRBV7-9
SVEEQGGYEQY	TRBJ2-7	TRBV29-1
ASRGTGMNTEAF	TRBJ1-1	TRBV12-3/TRBV12-4
ASSLQAGTDYYGYT	TRBJ1-2	TRBV7-2
ASSLVSGETVDQPQH	TRBJ1-5	TRBV7-9
ASNLPPGTGNMNTEAF	TRBJ1-1	TRBV7-9
ASRLMAGAETEAF	TRBJ1-1	TRBV25-1
ASSQDRGYQETQY	TRBJ2-5	TRBV4-1
ASSLLATGKGTGELF	TRBJ2-2	TRBV7-8
ASSPSQVGGQPQH	TRBJ1-5	TRBV12-3/TRBV12-4
ASSAGAGAGPLSYT	TRBJ1-2	TRBV2
ASSLGTSGRREQY	TRBJ2-7	TRBV7-8
ASSLGLGYPNQPQH	TRBJ1-5	TRBV7-9
ASSPVGWNTEAF	TRBJ1-1	TRBV6-5
ARADRGPSLEAF	TRBJ1-1	TRBV13
ASIPQGAIMNTEAF	TRBJ1-1	TRBV6-2/TRBV6-3
ASSRDRGRDQPQH	TRBJ1-5	TRBV6-2/TRBV6-3
SAREIGITGELF	TRBJ2-2	TRBV20-1
ASSARQGRGTEAF	TRBJ1-1	TRBV7-2
ACSVRGRVNTEAF	TRBJ1-1	TRBV25-1
TSSVYSVTYEQY	TRBJ2-7	TRBV9
AHGSQNYGYT	TRBJ1-2	TRBV2
ASSDRVFQPQH	TRBJ1-5	TRBV25-1
ASTGLGGVTEAF	TRBJ1-1	TRBV7-9